This TCR beta chain was sequenced for a study of T cells in severe cutaneous drug reactions (dated by TCRdb to between 2018 and 2020). Broadly, across the study: Between the early 2010s and the late 2010s, patients were recruited from Taiwan, Thailand and a European registry network. Enrollment was limited to patients whose SJS/TEN or DRESS diagnosis was probable or definite according to RegiSCAR criteria. The culprit drug was assigned using the Naranjo algorithm and the ALDEN drug causality algorithm. Biological samples, such as blister fluids/cells and PBMC, were collected from patients during the acute or recovery stage. The study paired bulk TCR sequencing with single-cell sequencing, quantitative PCR validation, functional assays and transgenic mouse experiments. Libraries used iRepertoire multiplex PCR; authors cited a comparison showing similar capture of abundant clonotypes across iRepertoire and 5' RACE methods with or without UMI.

As regards this clonotype: Its antigen remains unidentified.

For both bulk and single-cell sequencing, libraries were prepared with the iRepertoire multiplex PCR system using TCR subtype-specific primers. Multiplex PCR using primers aimed at the V, D and J gene regions produced the bulk TCR beta libraries. Each sample contributed roughly 100-550 ng of RNA as input for preparing the bulk TCR library. An Illumina MiSeq was used to sequence bulk TCR beta amplicons. Processing in the source paper ran as follows. Sample misassignments and low-quality sequencing reads were filtered out during quality control steps. CDR3 was defined as the amino acids lying between the Y[YFLI]C motif of the V-gene and the [FW]GXGT motif of the J-segment. The IMGT database was followed for TRBV and TRBJ gene assignments and CDR3 clonotypes. TRBV expression in each sample was normalized to the mean expression of the same gene in PBMC from a few dozen healthy donors. TCRdb reprocessed the reads, so every CDR3 protein sequence counts as one entry and DNA is not shown. In this record, the V and J calls reflect TCRdb's handling and not the investigators' own analysis. The sample table on file contains 20,000 to 25,000 distinct CDR3 sequences. Jointly, the top ten make up 6% to 8% of the sample.

Broader findings and caveats from the paper: Whether the public TCR generalizes to SJS/TEN caused by other drugs was noted by the authors as still needing further study. All seven CBZ-SJS/TEN blister samples contained a public TCRbeta CDR3 (mean approximately 15%), which was undetectable or scarce in tolerant-control and healthy-donor PBMC.

Sequenced donors were patients with carbamazepine-induced Stevens-Johnson syndrome or toxic epidermal necrolysis (CBZ-SJS/TEN). The peripheral blood repertoires were taken from CBZ-SJS/TEN patients of two origins, about 5 Han Chinese and roughly 6 European. Next-generation sequencing was used to profile the T cell receptor repertoires of patients with drug-induced severe cutaneous adverse reactions in a search for drug-specific clonotypes. RNA was isolated either from blister cells of skin lesions or from peripheral blood mononuclear cells. The clonotype originates from a human donor with toxic epidermal necrolysis, a severe cutaneous drug reaction. The source material was PBMCs.

The CDR3 here reads CASSESGGGGDTQYF. Recombination joined TRBV10-1 with TRBJ2-3; TCRdb picks TRBD1, but there is no DNA to check that call. The CDR3, from cysteine to phenylalanine, totals 15 residues. The nucleotide record is missing. CDR1 and CDR2, looked up from the germline V gene (reference sequence), are WNHNN and SYGVQD.